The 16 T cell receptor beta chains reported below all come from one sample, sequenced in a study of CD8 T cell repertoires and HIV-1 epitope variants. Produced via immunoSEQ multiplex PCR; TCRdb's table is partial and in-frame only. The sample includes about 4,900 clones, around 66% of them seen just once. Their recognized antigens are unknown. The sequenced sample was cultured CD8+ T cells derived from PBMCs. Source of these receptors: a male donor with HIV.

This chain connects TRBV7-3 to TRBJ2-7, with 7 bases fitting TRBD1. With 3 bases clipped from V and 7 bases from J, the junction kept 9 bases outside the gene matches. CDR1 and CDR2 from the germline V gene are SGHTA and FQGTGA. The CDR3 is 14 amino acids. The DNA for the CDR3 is TGTGCCAGCAGCTTGGGACAGTACCTTCGTGAGCAGTACTTC. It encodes CASSLGQYLREQYF.

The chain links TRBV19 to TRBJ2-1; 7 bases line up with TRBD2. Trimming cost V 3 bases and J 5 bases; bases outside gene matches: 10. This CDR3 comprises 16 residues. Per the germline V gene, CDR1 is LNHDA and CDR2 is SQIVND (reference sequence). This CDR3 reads CASSMAGVWMDNEQFF. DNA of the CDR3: TGTGCCAGTAGTATGGCGGGGGTTTGGATGGACAATGAGCAGTTCTTC.

CDR3 sequence (DNA): TGTGCCAGTAGTATGTACAGGTCCGACTCTGGAAACACCATATATTTT. Protein product: CASSMYRSDSGNTIYF. This chain uses TRBV19 with TRBJ1-3; D possibly corresponds to TRBD1 (5 bases). V lost 3 bases and J lost 0, with 12 bases in between. This CDR3 has 16 amino acids. Germline V CDR1 and CDR2: LNHDA, SQIVND (reference sequence).

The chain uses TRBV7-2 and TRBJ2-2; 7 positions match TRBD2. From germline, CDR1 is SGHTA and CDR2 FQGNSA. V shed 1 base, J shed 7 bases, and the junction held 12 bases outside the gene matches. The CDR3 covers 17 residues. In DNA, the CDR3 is TGTGCCAGCAGCTTAGACTGGCGGGAGAGGCGGGGCGGGGAGCTGTTTTTT. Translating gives CASSLDWRERRGGELFF. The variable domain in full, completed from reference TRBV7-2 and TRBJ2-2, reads GAGVSQSPSNKVTEKGKDVELRCDPISGHTALYWYRQSLGQGLEFLIYFQGNSAPDKSGLPSDRFSAERTGGSVSTLTIQRTQQEDSAVYLCASSLDWRERRGGELFFGEGSRLTVL.

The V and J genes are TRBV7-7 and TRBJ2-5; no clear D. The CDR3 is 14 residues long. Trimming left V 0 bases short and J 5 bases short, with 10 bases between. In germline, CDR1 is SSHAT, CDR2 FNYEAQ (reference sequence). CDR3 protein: CASSLAPERETQYF. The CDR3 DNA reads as TGTGCCAGCAGCTTAGCTCCCGAGAGGGAGACCCAGTACTTC.

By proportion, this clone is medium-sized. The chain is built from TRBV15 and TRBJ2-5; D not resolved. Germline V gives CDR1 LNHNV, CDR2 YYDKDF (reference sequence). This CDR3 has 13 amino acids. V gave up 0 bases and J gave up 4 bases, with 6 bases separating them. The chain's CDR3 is CATSRDRRETQYF. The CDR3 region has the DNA TGTGCCACCAGCAGAGATCGGAGAGAGACCCAGTACTTC.

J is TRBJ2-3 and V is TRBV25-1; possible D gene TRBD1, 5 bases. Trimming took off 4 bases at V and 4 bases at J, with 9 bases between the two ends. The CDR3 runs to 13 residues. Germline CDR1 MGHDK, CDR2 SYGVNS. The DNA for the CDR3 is TGTGCCAGCAGTGTACGGACACCAGATACGCAGTATTTT. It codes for CASSVRTPDTQYF.

The CDR3 spells CASSFEGGNEQFF. CDR3 in DNA: TGTGCCAGCAGCTTTGAGGGAGGCAATGAGCAGTTCTTC. This chain links TRBV11-2 with TRBJ2-1; perhaps TRBD2 as D (6 bases). This CDR3 spans 13 amino acids. The ends were cut back, 3 bases at V and 6 bases at J, with 9 bases in the middle. CDR1 SGHAT and CDR2 FQNNGV come from the germline V gene.

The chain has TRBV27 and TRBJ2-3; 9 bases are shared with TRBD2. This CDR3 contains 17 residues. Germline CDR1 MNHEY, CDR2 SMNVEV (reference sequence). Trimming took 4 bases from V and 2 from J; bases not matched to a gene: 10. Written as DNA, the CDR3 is TGTGCCAGCAGTTCTACATCGACTAGCGGAGACACAGATACGCAGTATTTT. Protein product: CASSSTSTSGDTDTQYF.

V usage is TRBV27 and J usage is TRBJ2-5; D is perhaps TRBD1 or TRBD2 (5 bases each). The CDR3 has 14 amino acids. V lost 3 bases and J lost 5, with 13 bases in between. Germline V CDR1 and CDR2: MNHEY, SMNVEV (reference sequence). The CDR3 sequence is CASSLVGVGETQYF. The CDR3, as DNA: TGTGCCAGCAGTTTGGTGGGGGTAGGGGAGACCCAGTACTTC.

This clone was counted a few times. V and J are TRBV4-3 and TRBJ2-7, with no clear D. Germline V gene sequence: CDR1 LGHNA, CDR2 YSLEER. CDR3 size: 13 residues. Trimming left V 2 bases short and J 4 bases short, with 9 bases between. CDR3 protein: CASSQFAEYEQYF. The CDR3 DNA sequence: TGCGCCAGCAGCCAATTTGCAGAGTACGAGCAGTACTTC.

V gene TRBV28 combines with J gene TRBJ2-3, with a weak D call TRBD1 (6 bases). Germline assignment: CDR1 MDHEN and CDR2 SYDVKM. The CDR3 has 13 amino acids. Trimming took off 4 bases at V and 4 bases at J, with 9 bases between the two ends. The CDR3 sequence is CASSWTAADTQYF. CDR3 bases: TGTGCCAGCAGTTGGACAGCCGCAGATACGCAGTATTTT.

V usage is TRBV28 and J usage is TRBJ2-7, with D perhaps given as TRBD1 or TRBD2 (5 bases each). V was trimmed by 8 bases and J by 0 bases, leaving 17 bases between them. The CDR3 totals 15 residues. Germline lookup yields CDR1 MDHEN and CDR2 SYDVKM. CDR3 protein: CASRPIRDRSYEQYF. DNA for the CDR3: TGTGCCAGCCGCCCCATCCGGGACCGCTCCTACGAGCAGTACTTC. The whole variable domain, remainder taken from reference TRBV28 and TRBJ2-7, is DVKVTQSSRYLVKRTGEKVFLECVQDMDHENMFWYRQDPGLGLRLIYFSYDVKMKEKGDIPEGYSVSREKKERFSLILESASTNQTSMYLCASRPIRDRSYEQYFGPGTRLTVT.

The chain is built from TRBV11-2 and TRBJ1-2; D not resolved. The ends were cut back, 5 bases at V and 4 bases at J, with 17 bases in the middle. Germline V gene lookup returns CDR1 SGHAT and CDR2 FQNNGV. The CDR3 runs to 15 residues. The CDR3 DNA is TGTGCCAGCAGCAGTAGTGCAACAAGCACCTATGGCTACACCTTC. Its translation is CASSSSATSTYGYTF.

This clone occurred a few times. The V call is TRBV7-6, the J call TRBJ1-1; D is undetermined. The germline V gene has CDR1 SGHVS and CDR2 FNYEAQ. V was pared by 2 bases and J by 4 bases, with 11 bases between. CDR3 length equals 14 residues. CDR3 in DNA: TGTGCCAGCAGCTTAATCGAGGACGGCACTGAAGCTTTCTTT. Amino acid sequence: CASSLIEDGTEAFF.

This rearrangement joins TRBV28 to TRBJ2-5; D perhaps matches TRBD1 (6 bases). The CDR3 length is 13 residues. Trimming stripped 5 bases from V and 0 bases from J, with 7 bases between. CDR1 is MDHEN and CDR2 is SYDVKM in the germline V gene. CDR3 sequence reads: CASSTGYQETQYF. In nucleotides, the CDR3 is TGTGCCAGCAGTACAGGGTACCAAGAGACCCAGTACTTC.